These 14 T cell receptor beta chains share one sample of origin, sequenced in a study of T cells in women clearing cervical HPV infection. Profiled with immunoSEQ multiplex PCR; TCRdb holds only in-frame clones, not every one. Recorded for this sample: approximately 35,000 clones. Input material: blood buffy coat. These receptors were obtained from a woman between 18 and 75 years old with a cervical HPV16 infection that either progressed to CIN3+ or cleared (not recorded which).

CDR3 amino acids: CAISALGQGEENEQFF. The sequenced part of the CDR3 DNA is TGTGCCATCAGTGCACTGGGTCAGGGAGAGGAAAATGAG. This chain links TRBV10-3 with TRBJ2-1; TRBD1 or TRBD2 may be the D gene (5 bases each). The CDR3 goes on 3 residues after the read ends, and that part is filled in from the germline J gene. This CDR3 region has 16 residues. Deletions cut 4 bases from V and 7 bases from J, with 20 bases between. CDR1 ENHRY and CDR2 SYGVKD come from the germline V gene.

As for this clone: The CDR3 extends 3 residues past the end of the read, so its final part is completed from the germline J gene. Other nucleotide sequences in the sample specify the same CDR3. This chain connects TRBV30 to TRBJ1-3; D is possibly TRBD1 (5 bases). Per the germline V gene, CDR1 is GTSNPN and CDR2 is SVGIG (reference sequence). The V gene lost 1 base and the J gene lost 3 bases, with 7 bases spanning the gap. The CDR3 has 13 residues. The CDR3 sequence is CAWSEGSGNTIYF. The part of the CDR3 DNA that was read is TGTGCCTGGAGTGAGGGGAGTGGAAACACC.

As concerns this clone: The CDR3 end lies 3 residues beyond the end of the read and is filled in from the germline J gene. The chain carries TRBV18 and TRBJ1-2, with a weak D call TRBD1 (5 bases). Germline CDR1 reads KGHSH; CDR2 reads LQKENI. The CDR3 sequence is 13 residues long. Between the trimmed V and J ends, which lost 5 bases and 1 base, there was a span of 8 bases. The DNA read from the CDR3 is TGTGCCAGCTCAATCGACAGTAACTATGGC. Its protein is CASSIDSNYG. The CDR3 in full is CASSIDSNYGYTF.

Comments on this clone: The read falls 3 residues short of the CDR3 end, and the missing part is taken from the germline J gene. The rearrangement uses TRBV7-2 and TRBJ2-4, with TRBD2 matching 7 bases. CDR3 length equals 13 residues. With V trimmed by 3 bases and J by 6 bases, 2 bases remained unmatched. Germline values: CDR1 SGHTA, CDR2 FQGNSA. The CDR3 DNA, read in part, is TGTGCCAGCAGCTTGTGGGGGGGAAACATT. It translates to CASSLWGGNI. The CDR3, in full, reads CASSLWGGNIQYF.

To note about this clone: From the germline J gene comes the end of the CDR3, since the read stops 3 residues before it. The chain uses TRBV5-1 and TRBJ1-1, with D perhaps TRBD1 (6 bases). CDR1 is SGHRS, CDR2 YFSETQ, per germline. The V and J ends lost 4 bases and 7 bases respectively, with 17 bases between them. There are 14 residues in the CDR3. The CDR3 sequence is CASSRTDRLLEAFF. The sequenced part of the CDR3 DNA is TGCGCCAGCAGCCGCACTGACAGGTTGCTTGAA.

On this clone itself: Read coverage stops 3 residues before the CDR3 terminus; the germline J gene supplies the remainder. This rearrangement joins TRBV13 to TRBJ2-1, with 10 bases aligning to TRBD2. Germline trimming cut 4 bases from V and 4 bases from J; bases unmatched to any gene: 4. The length of the CDR3 is 15 residues. Germline loops: CDR1 PRHDT, CDR2 FYEKMQ (reference sequence). Here the CDR3 reads CASSSGTSEYNEQFF. The DNA read from the CDR3 is TGTGCCAGCAGCTCCGGGACTAGCGAATACAATGAG.

As regards this clone: The read falls 3 residues short of the CDR3 end, and the missing part is taken from the germline J gene. This chain connects TRBV7-6 to TRBJ1-1; possibly TRBD1 for D (5 bases). The CDR3 consists of 15 residues. CDR1 and CDR2 (germline): SGHVS, FNYEAQ. The CDR3 region is CASSLEGTPTYEAFF. The CDR3 bases that were read are TGTGCCAGCAGCTTAGAGGGGACTCCTACCTACGAG.

In the case of this clone: The CDR3 end lies 3 residues beyond the end of the read and is filled in from the germline J gene. The chain combines TRBV4-1 with TRBJ2-3; D gene unclear. Germline V lookup: CDR1 MGHRA, CDR2 YSYEKL. The CDR3 has 15 amino acids. V dropped 4 bases and J dropped 0 bases, with 11 bases sitting between them. The part of the CDR3 DNA that was read is TGCGCCAGCAGCCGTGATACATCCAGCACAGATACG. This sequence encodes CASSRDTSSTDT. In full, the CDR3 reads CASSRDTSSTDTQYF.

Remarks on this clone: The read ends 3 residues early relative to the CDR3; the germline J gene fills the gap. The rearrangement links TRBV2 to TRBJ1-2; D gene uncertain. Germline V gene data show CDR1 as SNHLY and CDR2 as FYNNEI. The CDR3 is 13 amino acids. V gave up 6 bases and J gave up 3 bases, with 11 bases separating them. CDR3 DNA, as far as it was read: TGTGCCAGCAGCCGGAGCGCCTACTATGGC. Residues: CASSRSAYYG. The entire CDR3 protein is CASSRSAYYGYTF.

Notes on this clone: The read stops 3 residues short of the end of the CDR3; the missing end is completed from the germline J gene. The rearrangement links TRBV10-2 to TRBJ2-2, with D perhaps matching TRBD1 (5 bases). The V end lost 2 bases, the J end lost 5 bases, and 15 bases lay between the germline ends. The length of the CDR3 is 16 residues. Germline CDR1 and CDR2: WSHSY and SAAADI. The CDR3 loop is CASSEGQGFDTGELFF. The CDR3 bases that were read are TGCGCCAGCAGTGAGGGGCAGGGTTTCGATACCGGGGAG.

Turning to this clone: The read ends 3 residues before the CDR3 terminus; that terminus is restored from the germline J gene. The chain recombines TRBV28 with TRBJ1-4; possibly TRBD1 for D (5 bases). Germline V gene lookup returns CDR1 MDHEN and CDR2 SYDVKM. The CDR3 is made up of 14 amino acids. V was clipped by 5 bases and J by 8 bases, with 15 bases between them. CDR3 residues: CASSARQLDEKLFF. Incomplete CDR3 DNA: TGTGCCAGCAGTGCGCGACAGTTAGACGAAAAA.

Worth noting for this clone: Read sequence stops 3 residues before the CDR3 end, and the germline J gene provides the missing end. The chain links TRBV29-1 to TRBJ2-1; TRBD2 matches 7 bases. Germline loops: CDR1 SQVTM, CDR2 ANQGSEA. This CDR3 spans 14 amino acids. V was clipped by 1 base and J by 5 bases; unmatched bases: 5. CDR3 DNA (partial): TGCAGCGTTGAAGGACTAGCATCCCACAATGAG. Translated: CSVEGLASHNE. The whole CDR3 protein reads CSVEGLASHNEQFF.

As concerns this clone: The DNA ends 3 residues before the CDR3 does, and the rest of the CDR3 is filled in from the germline J gene. The chain has TRBV2 and TRBJ2-7; D may correspond to TRBD1 or TRBD2 (5 bases each). The V gene's germline CDR1 is SNHLY and CDR2 FYNNEI. Trimming removed 3 bases at V and 2 bases at J, with 11 bases between. The CDR3 spans 14 residues. The CDR3 bases that were read are TGTGCCAGCAGTGAGAGGGGCCTCGCCTACGAG. It encodes CASSERGLAYE. The CDR3 as a whole reads CASSERGLAYEQYF. The whole variable domain, filled in from reference TRBV2 and TRBJ2-7, reads EPEVTQTPSHQVTQMGQEVILRCVPISNHLYFYWYRQILGQKVEFLVSFYNNEISEKSEIFDDQFSVERPDGSNFTLKIRSTKLEDSAMYFCASSERGLAYEQYFGPGTRLTVT.

About this clone itself: The read stops 3 residues short of the end of the CDR3; the missing end is completed from the germline J gene. This chain connects TRBV6-2 or TRBV6-3 to TRBJ1-1, with D maybe TRBD1 (5 bases). V gave up 7 bases and J gave up 0 bases, with 15 bases separating them. Germline assignment: CDR1 MNHEY and CDR2 SVGEGT. CDR3 length equals 15 residues. The CDR3 loop is CASTSIGHMNTEAFF. The CDR3 bases that were read are TGTGCCAGCACTTCCATAGGACACATGAACACTGAA.